The rows below give T cell receptor beta chains drawn from one sample of a study of a mutant IDH1 vaccine in newly diagnosed glioma. Produced via immunoSEQ multiplex PCR; TCRdb's table is partial and in-frame only. This table holds 85,000 to 100,000 clones, roughly 90% found once. The specimen comprised PBMCs, sampled from a glioma patient treated with radiotherapy, temozolomide or both. These receptors all stem from a woman aged 45-65 years with glioma. The CDR3 runs from the conserved cysteine through the conserved F or W. D genes are given only for firm matches. Clone size is not always given. Where it is, it says once, few, many or a class for expanded clones.

>TRBD2|-|TRBJ2-4|TRBV10-3
CAISEVLAGREAKNIQYF
TGTGCCATCAGTGAAGTACTAGCGGGAAGAGAGGCCAAAAACATTCAGTACTTC
>-|-|TRBJ1-1|TRBV28
CASSLLSLYSGEGTEAFF
TGTGCCAGCAGTCTGCTAAGCTTATATTCAGGGGAGGGCACTGAAGCTTTCTTT
>TRBD1|-|TRBJ1-2|TRBV28
CASSSGTGVYYGYTF
TGTGCCAGCAGTTCGGGTACAGGGGTGTACTATGGCTACACCTTC
>-|-|TRBJ2-1|TRBV4-1
CASSQESLVLSYNEQFF
TGCGCCAGCAGCCAAGAAAGTCTAGTCCTCTCCTACAATGAGCAGTTCTTC
>-|-|TRBJ1-4|TRBV21-1
CASSNCWGGPAHNEKLFF
TGTGCCAGCAGCAACTGCTGGGGGGGGCCGGCTCATAATGAAAAACTGTTTTTT
>-|-|TRBJ2-7|TRBV28
CASSFRGAGYEQYF
TGTGCCAGCAGTTTCCGGGGGGCGGGTTACGAGCAGTACTTC
>-|-|TRBJ2-1|TRBV6-4
CASSRREEAYNEQFF
TGTGCCAGCAGTCGACGGGAAGAGGCCTACAATGAGCAGTTCTTC
>TRBD2|-|TRBJ2-2|TRBV11-2
CASSLGLADGELFF
TGTGCCAGCAGCTTAGGGCTAGCGGACGGGGAGCTGTTTTTT
>-|-|TRBJ2-7|TRBV9
CASSVRPYEQYF
TGTGCCAGCAGCGTACGTCCCTACGAGCAGTACTTC
>TRBD1|-|TRBJ2-1|TRBV5-1
CASSLDRAGGRNEQFF
TGCGCCAGCAGCTTGGATCGGGCAGGGGGTAGGAATGAGCAGTTCTTC
>-|-|TRBJ2-3|TRBV6-4
CASSELASTDTQYF
TGTGCCAGCAGTGAACTAGCTAGCACAGATACGCAGTATTTT
>TRBD1|-|TRBJ1-6|TRBV30
CAWTPGGESSPLHF
TGTGCCTGGACTCCAGGGGGCGAGAGTTCACCCCTCCACTTT
>-|-|TRBJ2-5|TRBV2
CASMEEETQYF
TGTGCCAGCATGGAGGAAGAGACCCAGTACTTC
>-|-|TRBJ2-7|TRBV5-4
CASTSAVGYEQYF
TGTGCCAGCACCTCCGCGGTCGGCTACGAGCAGTACTTC
>-|-|TRBJ2-2|TRBV2
CASSDNRATGELFF
TGTGCCAGCAGTGACAACAGGGCCACCGGGGAGCTGTTTTTT
>-|-|TRBJ2-7|TRBV25-1
CASSSLDEQYF
TGTGCCAGCAGCTCCCTTGACGAGCAGTACTTC
>-|-|TRBJ2-7|TRBV27
CATSTGSYEQYF
TGTGCCACCTCGACAGGCTCCTACGAGCAGTACTTC
>TRBD1|-|TRBJ2-2|TRBV25-1
CASSEGTGDSTGELFF
TGTGCCAGCAGTGAAGGGACAGGGGATAGCACCGGGGAGCTGTTTTTT
>-|-|TRBJ1-6|TRBV6-1
CASRMVARNSPLHF
TGTGCCAGCAGAATGGTGGCTCGTAATTCACCCCTCCACTTT
>TRBD1|-|TRBJ2-6|TRBV28
CASTDRVSSGANVLTF
TGTGCCAGCACGGACAGGGTTTCATCTGGGGCCAACGTCCTGACTTTC
>-|-|TRBJ1-4|TRBV7-2
CASTVGGLSNEKLFF
TGTGCCAGCACTGTGGGGGGTCTTTCTAATGAAAAACTGTTTTTT
>-|once|TRBJ2-1|TRBV7-9
CASSEGASVSSYNEQFF
TGTGCCAGCAGCGAGGGCGCCAGCGTGAGCTCCTACAATGAGCAGTTCTTC
>TRBD1|-|TRBJ1-2|TRBV4-1
CASSQPGQYGYTF
TGCGCCAGCAGCCAACCGGGACAGTATGGCTACACCTTC
>-|-|TRBJ1-3|TRBV5-6
CASSLARLSGNTIYF
TGTGCCAGCAGCTTGGCGAGACTCTCTGGAAACACCATATATTTT
>TRBD2|-|TRBJ2-1|TRBV5-1
CASSLVPLAGGPDNEQFF
TGCGCCAGCAGCTTGGTCCCACTAGCGGGAGGCCCCGACAATGAGCAGTTCTTC
>TRBD1|-|TRBJ1-4|TRBV5-1
CASSRTGGGNEKLFF
TGCGCCAGCAGCCGAACAGGGGGCGGGAATGAAAAACTGTTTTTT
>-|few|TRBJ1-3|TRBV6-6
CASNSRDRNTIYF
TGTGCCAGCAACAGCCGGGACCGAAACACCATATATTTT
>-|-|TRBJ2-2|TRBV6-5
CASSYSRSPGELFF
TGTGCCAGCAGTTACTCGAGAAGTCCCGGGGAGCTGTTTTTT
>-|-|TRBJ2-7|TRBV28
CASSKGSDYEQYF
TGTGCCAGCAGTAAGGGGAGTGACTACGAGCAGTACTTC
>-|-|TRBJ2-1|TRBV5-1
CASSLEGSYNEQFF
TGCGCCAGCAGCTTGGAAGGCAGCTACAATGAGCAGTTCTTC
>-|-|TRBJ2-6|TRBV28
CASSLTRLAGANVLTF
TGTGCCAGCAGTTTGACTAGGCTTGCAGGGGCCAACGTCCTGACTTTC
>TRBD2|once|TRBJ2-5|TRBV5-1
CASSARPGLALQETQYF
TGCGCCAGCAGCGCAAGACCGGGACTAGCGCTACAAGAGACCCAGTACTTC
>-|-|TRBJ2-7|TRBV5-1
CASSSATHSYEQYF
TGCGCCAGCAGCTCGGCGACCCATTCCTACGAGCAGTACTTC
>-|-|TRBJ1-5|TRBV28
CASSLESRRPQHF
TGTGCCAGCAGTTTAGAATCCCGCCGGCCCCAGCATTTT
>TRBD2|-|TRBJ2-1|TRBV5-1
CASSLVGSGRGLSYNEQFF
TGCGCCAGCAGCTTGGTTGGTAGCGGGAGAGGGCTGTCCTACAATGAGCAGTTCTTC
>-|once|TRBJ1-3|TRBV18
CASSPGQSSGNTIYF
TGTGCCAGCTCACCAGGACAGAGCTCTGGAAACACCATATATTTT
>-|-|TRBJ1-1|TRBV27
CASSETGTYTEAFF
TGTGCCAGCAGCGAGACAGGAACTTACACTGAAGCTTTCTTT
>TRBD1|-|TRBJ2-5|TRBV28
CASSWAGQEETQYF
TGTGCCAGCAGTTGGGCAGGACAGGAAGAGACCCAGTACTTC
>-|-|TRBJ2-7|TRBV9
CASSPRGADGDEQYF
TGTGCCAGCAGCCCCCGCGGGGCAGACGGAGACGAGCAGTACTTC
>-|-|TRBJ2-7|TRBV5-1
CASSGFLSYEQYF
TGCGCCAGCAGCGGCTTCCTCTCCTACGAGCAGTACTTC
>-|once|TRBJ2-7|TRBV6-1
CASTPRGGKIDEQYF
TGTGCCAGCACTCCGAGAGGGGGGAAGATCGACGAGCAGTACTTC
>TRBD1|-|TRBJ1-2|TRBV6-5
CASSRTGENYGYTF
TGTGCCAGCAGCAGGACAGGGGAAAACTATGGCTACACCTTC
>-|once|TRBJ2-5|TRBV6-1
CASSEALPSRMMAQYF
TGTGCCAGCAGTGAAGCGCTTCCGAGCAGAATGATGGCCCAGTACTTC
>-|-|TRBJ2-3|TRBV27
CASSPQEGMVDTQYF
TGTGCCAGCAGTCCCCAGGAGGGTATGGTAGATACGCAGTATTTT
>TRBD2|-|TRBJ2-3|TRBV7-9
CASSYSGRGTDTQYF
TGTGCCAGCAGTTATAGCGGGAGGGGCACAGATACGCAGTATTTT
>-|-|TRBJ2-3|TRBV30
CAWSEGTTDTQYF
TGTGCCTGGAGTGAGGGGACCACAGATACGCAGTATTTT
>TRBD2|once|TRBJ2-2|TRBV4-2
CASSPGLLNTGELFF
TGTGCCAGCAGCCCGGGACTACTTAACACCGGGGAGCTGTTTTTT
>TRBD1|-|TRBJ2-3|TRBV29-1
CSVEGGLTGMSTDTQYF
TGCAGCGTTGAAGGGGGCCTGACAGGGATGAGCACAGATACGCAGTATTTT